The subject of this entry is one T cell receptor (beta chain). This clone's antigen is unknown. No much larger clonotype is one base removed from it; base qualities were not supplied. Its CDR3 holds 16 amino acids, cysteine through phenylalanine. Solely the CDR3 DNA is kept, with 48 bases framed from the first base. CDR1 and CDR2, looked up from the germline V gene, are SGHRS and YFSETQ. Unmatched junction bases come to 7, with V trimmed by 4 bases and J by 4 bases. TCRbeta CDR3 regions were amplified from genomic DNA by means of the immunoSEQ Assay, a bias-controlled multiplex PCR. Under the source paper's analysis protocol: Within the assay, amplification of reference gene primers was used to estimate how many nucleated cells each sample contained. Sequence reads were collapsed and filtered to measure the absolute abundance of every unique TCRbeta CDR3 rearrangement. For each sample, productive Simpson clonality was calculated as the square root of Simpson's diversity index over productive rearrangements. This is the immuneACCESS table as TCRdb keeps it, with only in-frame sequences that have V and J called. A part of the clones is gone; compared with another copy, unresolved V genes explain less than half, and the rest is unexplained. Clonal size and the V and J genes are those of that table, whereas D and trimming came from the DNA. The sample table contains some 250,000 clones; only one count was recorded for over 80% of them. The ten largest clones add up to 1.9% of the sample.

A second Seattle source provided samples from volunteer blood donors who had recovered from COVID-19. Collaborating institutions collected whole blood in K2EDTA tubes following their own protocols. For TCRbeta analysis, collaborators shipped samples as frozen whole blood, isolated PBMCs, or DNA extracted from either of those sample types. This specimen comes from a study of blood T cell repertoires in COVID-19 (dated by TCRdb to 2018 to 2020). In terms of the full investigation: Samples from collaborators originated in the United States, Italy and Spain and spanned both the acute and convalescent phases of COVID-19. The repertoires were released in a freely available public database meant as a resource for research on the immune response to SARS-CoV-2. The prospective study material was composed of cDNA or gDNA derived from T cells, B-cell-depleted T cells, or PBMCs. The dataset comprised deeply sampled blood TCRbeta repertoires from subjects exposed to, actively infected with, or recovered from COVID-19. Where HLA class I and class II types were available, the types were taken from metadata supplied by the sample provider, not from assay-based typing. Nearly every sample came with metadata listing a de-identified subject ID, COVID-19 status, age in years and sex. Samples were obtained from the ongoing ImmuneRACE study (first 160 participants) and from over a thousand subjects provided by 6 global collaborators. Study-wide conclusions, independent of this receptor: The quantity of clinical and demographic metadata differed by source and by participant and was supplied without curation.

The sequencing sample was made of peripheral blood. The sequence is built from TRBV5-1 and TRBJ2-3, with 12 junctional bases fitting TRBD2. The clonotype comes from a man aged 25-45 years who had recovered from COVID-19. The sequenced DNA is TGCGCCAGCAGCGGTACTAGCGGGGGGTTAGCAGATACGCAGTATTTT. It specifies CASSGTSGGLADTQYF.